The TCR beta chain under discussion was sequenced for a study of cytomegalovirus exposure and HLA in healthy donors (dated by TCRdb to 2015 to 2018). Regarding the research as a whole: In an earlier analysis of several hundred of the donors, about 260 Gb of sequence data and 95 million to 130 million unique TCR beta sequences from about 179 million T cells were reported. Class I and class II HLA loci were covered by the typing at four-digit resolution. An earlier analysis of around 640 of the donors used high-throughput TCR beta sequencing to judge whether each TCR beta V gene segment behaved as functional or pseudogenic. Donor age, sex, ethnicity and CMV serostatus were compiled alongside the repertoire data. To predict cytomegalovirus infection status, the study brought together high-throughput TCR immunosequencing, statistical association of individual TCRs with disease status, and machine learning. Roughly 310 gigabases of sequencing data and 78 million or so unique TCR sequences were included in an early release covering roughly 700 HLA-typed donors. The study was designed to test whether signatures of past pathogen exposure could be identified by cataloging public T cell receptors. All discovery cohort repertoires had been generated on a single sequencing platform. Across about 380 genotyped donors of the cohort, an average of about 240,000 unique TCR beta nucleotide sequences per donor were sequenced, and around 19% of those sequences were non-productive. The later analysis used no new phenotypic data to find candidate immune exposures, relying instead on TCR beta sequences and their occurrence across donors. Among the roughly 390 genotyped donors, roughly 80% belonged to the genetic ancestry cluster associated with self-reported Caucasian donors. In a later analysis, previously published TCR beta repertoires from hundreds of donors were re-analyzed and high-resolution HLA genotyping was added so that TCR occurrence patterns could be studied. Several DR-DQ haplotypes were handled as single units for association and clustering because linkage in the cohort was strong. A separate validation cohort of over a hundred different subjects was used in addition to the roughly 700-subject first cohort. In a later genetic analysis, genome-wide SNP genotypes for about three fifths of the 666 donors were used, and that subset was treated as a discovery cohort. Using immunosequencing, the study profiled T cell repertoires from fewer than 850 subjects and related those repertoires to cytomegalovirus serostatus. The number of donors typed differed by locus, with about 620-630 for A, B, C, DRB1 and DQB1, roughly 550 for DQA1, 606 for DPA1, and about 450 for DPB1.

The cohort comprised fewer than 750 healthy bone marrow donors. At the time of sampling, every cohort member was nominally healthy, though immune exposures that went unrecorded were likely present. The donor tested CMV seropositive, placing the donor among the 290 or so seropositive members of the cohort. Every donor gave a peripheral blood sample, and the peripheral blood mononuclear cells from that sample were used for TCR beta sequencing. The Qiagen DNeasy Blood Extraction Kit was used to extract genomic DNA from the blood cell samples. Taken from cysteine to phenylalanine, the CDR3 has 14 residues. The CDR3 DNA has 42 bases and is translated from base 1. Trimming takes 4 bases off V and 0 bases off J; junction bases not matched to a gene: 3. From a lookup of the germline V gene, CDR1 and CDR2 are SGHRS and YFSETQ. Overall study results and their limits: Immune exposure information for the cohort was limited to CMV serostatus. A later analysis found that TCR association rates varied across HLA loci, with DRB1 alleles showing the most associated TCRs and HLA-C alleles the fewest. In a later analysis, several top co-occurrence clusters were reported to appear linked to parvovirus B19, influenza, CMV and Epstein-Barr virus. The cohort was sequenced for TCR beta chains only, and without alpha or paired-chain data the features that could be detected were limited. Because the 87-base-pair reads could not distinguish some IMGT-functional V segments, including TRBV6-2 and TRBV6-3, those segments were excluded. When HLA alleles, especially DR and DQ, strongly co-occurred, TCR associations were difficult to assign to individual alleles. Most CMV-associated TCR beta chains appeared to be HLA-restricted in a later analysis, and the HLA associations seemed to be driven largely by CMV exposure. Correlated functional status among segregating V segments might be attributable to linkage disequilibrium, but an unknown experimental factor could not be ruled out. V-gene and J-gene trimming of TCR beta chains was associated with a missense DCLRE1C variant in a later genetic analysis, and the association was replicated in an independent cohort. According to a later genetic analysis, donors in an Asian-associated ancestry cluster had fewer N-insertions in productive TCRs than the roughly 670-donor mean. A cluster of highly shared sequence variants was judged likely to be a technical artifact of the sequencing pipeline. The earlier analysis of approximately 560 of the donors excluded approximately 15 rarely observed V segments, including chromosome 9 orphons, because counts were too low. In vitro tests confirmed that three of the cytomegalovirus-associated TCR beta chains recognize cytomegalovirus antigens. Specific HLA alleles were associated with about 17,000 TCR beta sequences at a false discovery rate of 0.05 in a later analysis. In both the original and validation cohorts, the classifier was reported to diagnose cytomegalovirus status with high specificity and sensitivity. The study gave a list of 150 to 200 TCR beta chains associated with cytomegalovirus. In an earlier analysis of under 600 of the donors, most TCR beta V segments were observed in productive rearrangements about 87% or about 30% of the time, broadly matching IMGT annotations. Presence/absence analyses assumed roughly uniform sequencing depth across donors, an assumption that may not hold. HLA typing was unavailable for some donors at each locus, so association tests used only the typed subset. The authors suggested that the approach could potentially be extended to other disease states and immunological phenotypes. Most TCR sequences were observed very rarely across donors, whereas some public TCRs were present in many individuals. In a later analysis, HLA-associated TCR beta chains were found to be more clonally expanded and to have lower generation probabilities than equally common non-associated chains. A further reported finding was that TCR beta sequences accurately predicted the HLA-A and HLA-B alleles for most subjects in the first cohort.

The library relied on the immunoSEQ multiplex PCR assay. For the multiplex PCR, a mixture combining 60 forward primers for TCR Vbeta segments and 13 reverse primers for TCR Jbeta segments was used. The CDR3 region of rearranged TCR beta genes was amplified from genomic DNA by a multiplex PCR assay. The amplified TCR beta libraries were sequenced on the Illumina HiSeq System as 87-base-pair reads. On the authors' methods: A later analysis counted 75 million to 100 million unique TCR beta chains across the roughly 700 repertoires, and around 9.9 million of these chains were shared by at least two donors. To remove PCR and sequencing errors, raw reads were error-corrected and collapsed into unique sequences using a nearest-neighbor algorithm that merged closely related sequences. Alignment of CDR3 sequences to IMGT reference sequences was used to assign V, D and J gene segments. For a sequence to be retained, a match of at least six nucleotides was required to both a V gene segment and a J gene segment. Rearrangements were called productive when the CDR3 lacked stop codons and stayed in frame with V and J; all others were non-productive. CDR3 was defined by IMGT convention, running from the second conserved V-encoded cysteine to the conserved J-encoded phenylalanine. The earlier analysis of some 550 of the donors excluded any sequence lacking an unambiguous match to a single V gene segment. An earlier analysis of 450 to 650 of the donors called V segments functional above 56.7% productive rearrangements and segregating when the between-donor standard deviation exceeded 5%. A statistical classification framework was developed to diagnose cytomegalovirus status using the catalog of TCR beta chain sequences. A later analysis assigned V and J genes by comparing TCR nucleotide sequences with IMGT/GENE-DB human TR gene sequences. A later analysis assigned CDR3 sequences and most-parsimonious VDJ recombination scenarios with the TCRdist pipeline. In a later analysis, every TCR beta chain was defined by the combination of its CDR3 amino acid sequence and its V-gene family, and reads without a unique V-gene family were dropped. A later analysis removed several hundred highly shared, low-generation-probability nucleotide sequences to deal with suspected cross-contamination and a sequencing artifact. In a later analysis, a clonal expansion index for each public chain was calculated from normalized within-repertoire ranks of inferred template counts. In a later analysis, generation probabilities were computed with a VDJ recombination model fitted to out-of-frame rearrangements, and the resulting probabilities were checked against IGoR. Hypergeometric tests were used in a later analysis to score TCR-TCR, TCR-HLA and TCR-CMV co-occurrence, with a repertoire-size bias correction applied to the TCR pairs. To estimate false discovery rates, a later analysis permuted the HLA or CMV assignments 20 times. A later analysis grouped co-occurring TCRs with DBSCAN, adding TCRdist sequence similarity when clustering within HLA-allele-positive subsets. Co-occurrence clustering excluded repertoires with fewer than 30,000 or more than 120,000 public chains, plus five with anomalous nucleotide sharing. In TCRdb, the immuneACCESS table is reduced to in-frame sequences with V and J assigned. These tables do not hold every clone; where another copy was compared, an unresolved V gene accounts for under half, and the others remain unexplained. V, J and clone size are those of that table, while D and trimming were read from the DNA. Across this sample there are about 170,000 clones, with 60% to 80% seen only once. Of the sample, 0.98% falls within the top ten clones.

This clone appeared once. Its antigen specificity is not known. There are no base qualities to consult, and no much larger clone falls within one base. Other nucleotide sequences from this sample produce the same CDR3. The receptor was derived from a woman aged 50 to 60 in good health and CMV-seropositive. The source material was PBMCs. The chain employs TRBV5-1 and TRBJ1-1, with 7 middle bases fitting TRBD1. The nucleotide sequence is TGCGCCAGCAGCAGGGACAGAGTGAACACTGAAGCTTTCTTT. Its product reads: CASSRDRVNTEAFF.